These 31 T cell receptor beta chains share one sample of origin, sequenced in a study of T cell responses to AZD1222 COVID-19 vaccine listed by TCRdb under 2021. Preparation of the library involved the immunoSEQ multiplex PCR assay. The immuneACCESS repertoire file appears here via TCRdb, limited to in-frame rearrangements. These files lack a portion of the clones; in checked studies, under half of the deficit traces to unresolved V genes, and the cause of the others is not known. A total of more than 65,000 clones appear in this sample, approximately 80% of them only once. The ten largest clones represent around 20% of the sample. What the time point label conveys for this sample: baseline before first vaccination. The sample in question was peripheral blood, obtained on day 0 of AZD1222 vaccination. These TCRs come from an adult in good health.

In nucleotides, the CDR3 is TGTGCCAGCAGCGTAGGAGGTCCCGGAAACACCATATATTTT. It codes for CASSVGGPGNTIYF. The chain links TRBV9 to TRBJ1-3; D not resolved. Trimming removed 0 bases from V and 4 bases from J, with 8 bases in between. The CDR3 is made up of 14 amino acids. Germline CDR1 is SGDLS and CDR2 is YYNGEE.

This chain links TRBV6-5 with TRBJ2-7, with D perhaps being TRBD1 or TRBD2 (6 bases each). This CDR3 is 15 amino acids long. In germline, CDR1 is MNHEY, CDR2 SVGAGI. Trimming removed 7 bases at V and 4 bases at J, with 20 bases between. The CDR3 DNA is TGTGCCAGCACCCAACGGAGGGACACCACTTACGAGCAGTACTTC. Amino acids: CASTQRRDTTYEQYF.

The V and J genes are TRBV11-2 and TRBJ2-1; D is perhaps TRBD2 (5 bases). Trimming took off 5 bases at V and 1 base at J, with 12 bases between the two ends. CDR3 size: 15 residues. Germline V gene data show CDR1 as SGHAT and CDR2 as FQNNGV. The CDR3 DNA sequence: TGTGCCAGCAGCCCGCGGGTCCAATCCTACAATGAGCAGTTCTTC. Translation gives CASSPRVQSYNEQFF.

J is TRBJ2-1 and V is TRBV14, with 8 positions matching TRBD2. This CDR3 has 16 residues. CDR1 and CDR2 from the germline V gene are SGHDN and FVKESK. Germline trimming cut 0 bases from V and 7 bases from J; bases unmatched to any gene: 8. CDR3 loop: CASSQDLSGRGNEQFF. CDR3 DNA sequence: TGTGCCAGCAGCCAAGATCTAAGCGGGAGAGGTAATGAGCAGTTCTTC.

This clone was seen once. The J gene is TRBJ1-1, the V gene TRBV6-5; 8 positions match TRBD1. The length of the CDR3 is 14 residues. Germline V gene data show CDR1 as MNHEY and CDR2 as SVGAGI. The V and J ends lost 4 bases and 4 bases, in that order; junction bases with no gene match: 5. CDR3 sequence (DNA): TGTGCCAGCAGTTTGCAGGGGGCTGGCACTGAAGCTTTCTTT. It specifies CASSLQGAGTEAFF.

The CDR3 loop is CASSQPVAGDTEAFF. DNA for the CDR3: TGCGCCAGCAGCCAACCAGTAGCAGGGGATACTGAAGCTTTCTTT. J is TRBJ1-1 and V is TRBV4-1; TRBD1 might be the D (6 bases). This CDR3 spans 15 amino acids. The germline V gene has CDR1 MGHRA and CDR2 YSYEKL. V was shortened by 2 bases and J by 5 bases, with 15 bases between the two germline ends.

This clone was observed a few times. V gene TRBV7-9 combines with J gene TRBJ1-5, with TRBD1 matching 8 bases. J was trimmed by 7 bases and V by 5 bases; bases with no gene match: 7. This CDR3 contains 14 residues. Germline V lookup: CDR1 SEHNR, CDR2 FQNEAQ (reference sequence). CDR3: CASSAQGGEQPQHF. The CDR3 DNA is TGTGCCAGCAGCGCACAGGGGGGAGAGCAGCCCCAGCATTTT.

The V call is TRBV27, the J call TRBJ1-4; TRBD1 matches 10 bases. The CDR3 loop spans 18 amino acids. Germline V gene data show CDR1 as MNHEY and CDR2 as SMNVEV (reference sequence). V was clipped by 3 bases and J by 4 bases; unmatched bases: 11. CDR3 in DNA: TGTGCCAGCAGTTTCGGACCGGGACAGGGGTTGGGTAATGAAAAACTGTTTTTT. Translation gives CASSFGPGQGLGNEKLFF.

This sequence joins TRBV20-1 and TRBJ2-1, with 8 bases aligning to TRBD2. Germline trimming cut 6 bases from V and 9 bases from J; bases unmatched to any gene: 1. The CDR3 runs to 10 residues. Germline V gives CDR1 DFQATT, CDR2 SNEGSKA (reference sequence). In nucleotides, the CDR3 is TGCAGTGCCACTAGCGGTGAGCAGTTCTTC. Amino acid sequence: CSATSGEQFF.

The V gene is TRBV7-2, the J gene TRBJ2-1; unclear D gene. V dropped 1 base and J dropped 3 bases, with 1 base sitting between them. The CDR3 contains 12 residues. In germline, CDR1 is SGHTA, CDR2 FQGNSA. CDR3 DNA: TGTGCCAGCAGCTTAGTCTACAATGAGCAGTTCTTC. This codes for CASSLVYNEQFF.

The V call is TRBV27, the J call TRBJ2-5; TRBD2 matches 8 bases. The CDR3 loop spans 13 amino acids. Germline CDR1 reads MNHEY; CDR2 reads SMNVEV (reference sequence). V was clipped by 5 bases and J by 4 bases; unmatched bases: 3. CDR3 in amino acids: CASSPAGAETQYF. The CDR3 coding sequence is TGTGCCAGCAGTCCAGCGGGAGCAGAGACCCAGTACTTC.

The chain links TRBV7-2 to TRBJ2-1, with 9 bases that match TRBD1. Germline trimming cut 2 bases from V and 7 bases from J; bases unmatched to any gene: 6. CDR1 is SGHTA and CDR2 is FQGNSA in the germline V gene. The CDR3 length is 15 residues. The CDR3: CASSLKTGGGNEQFF. CDR3 bases: TGTGCCAGCAGCTTAAAGACAGGGGGGGGTAATGAGCAGTTCTTC.

The CDR3 DNA is TGTGCCAGCAGTTTACTCAGGGAAGATACGCAGTATTTT. It yields the protein CASSLLREDTQYF. This sequence joins TRBV12-3 or TRBV12-4 and TRBJ2-3; possibly TRBD1 for D (5 bases). The CDR3 is 13 residues long. V lost 2 bases to trimming and J lost 5 bases, with 8 bases between them.

The chain couples TRBV5-8 to TRBJ2-7; the match to TRBD1 covers 9 bases. Germline CDR1 and CDR2: SGHTS and YDEGEE. The V segment lost 4 bases and the J segment 5 bases; nucleotides outside the gene matches: 7. The CDR3 covers 14 residues. The CDR3 sequence: CASSIGTGWDEQYF. The CDR3 nucleotides are TGTGCCAGCAGCATAGGGACAGGGTGGGACGAGCAGTACTTC.

Concerning this clone itself: Additional DNA sequences in this sample encode the identical CDR3. V and J are TRBV28 and TRBJ1-2; weak D call: TRBD1 (6 bases). Trimming removed 11 bases from V and 2 bases from J, with 9 bases in between. The CDR3 contains 11 residues. Looked up from germline, CDR1 is MDHEN and CDR2 is SYDVKM. Here the CDR3 reads CASTGNYGYTF. DNA of the CDR3: TGTGCCTCCACAGGGAACTATGGCTACACCTTC.

This sequence joins TRBV9 and TRBJ2-5; a possible D gene is TRBD2 (6 bases). Germline CDR1 and CDR2: SGDLS and YYNGEE. Trimming removed 0 bases from V and 3 bases from J, with 15 bases in between. The CDR3 contains 16 residues. The CDR3 spells CASSVVRLALKETQYF. CDR3 bases: TGTGCCAGCAGCGTAGTGAGGCTAGCGCTCAAAGAGACCCAGTACTTC.

V usage is TRBV9 and J usage is TRBJ1-1; tentatively, D is TRBD1 (5 bases). Looked up from germline, CDR1 is SGDLS and CDR2 is YYNGEE. This CDR3 region has 13 residues. The V and J ends lost 5 bases and 1 base respectively, with 9 bases between them. CDR3 residues: CASSSGWNTEAFF. CDR3 DNA: TGTGCCAGCAGTTCAGGGTGGAACACTGAAGCTTTCTTT.

The chain recombines TRBV7-2 with TRBJ2-2, with TRBD2 matching 12 bases. The CDR3 length is 16 residues. The V gene's germline CDR1 is SGHTA and CDR2 FQGNSA. J gave up 7 bases and V 5 bases, and 8 bases lay outside the gene matches. CDR3 loop: CASSTRTSGTGGELFF. The CDR3 nucleotides are TGTGCCAGCAGCACCAGGACTAGCGGGACGGGCGGGGAGCTGTTTTTT. Based on the CDR3 plus reference TRBV7-2 and TRBJ2-2, the full variable domain is GAGVSQSPSNKVTEKGKDVELRCDPISGHTALYWYRQSLGQGLEFLIYFQGNSAPDKSGLPSDRFSAERTGGSVSTLTIQRTQQEDSAVYLCASSTRTSGTGGELFFGEGSRLTVL.

This sequence joins TRBV28 and TRBJ2-3; weak D call: TRBD1 (6 bases). Trimming removed 7 bases from V and 5 bases from J, with 16 bases in between. The CDR3 length is 14 residues. Germline CDR1 and CDR2: MDHEN and SYDVKM. The CDR3 DNA sequence: TGTGCCAGCACCCATAGGGGGTTCGGAGATACGCAGTATTTT. Translated: CASTHRGFGDTQYF.

The rearrangement links TRBV18 to TRBJ1-6, with D perhaps matching TRBD1 (6 bases). Trimming removed 0 bases at V and 7 bases at J, with 10 bases between. The CDR3 totals 15 residues. Germline loops: CDR1 KGHSH, CDR2 LQKENI. The DNA for the CDR3 is TGTGCCAGCTCACCACCCGGGACACAGAATTCACCCCTCCACTTT. Translation gives CASSPPGTQNSPLHF.

This clone was observed a few times. The V and J genes are TRBV28 and TRBJ1-1; no definite D call. V lost 6 bases to trimming and J lost 5 bases, with 7 bases between them. The CDR3 length is 11 residues. Germline CDR1 MDHEN, CDR2 SYDVKM. CDR3 nucleotide sequence: TGTGCCAGCAGCTCGGGGACTGAAGCTTTCTTT. It codes for CASSSGTEAFF.

The chain has TRBV5-1 and TRBJ2-6; a possible D gene is TRBD2 (6 bases). The ends were cut back, 4 bases at V and 0 bases at J, with 11 bases in the middle. The CDR3 is made up of 16 amino acids. Germline lookup yields CDR1 SGHRS and CDR2 YFSETQ. The CDR3: CASSRDLNSGANVLTF. The CDR3 bases are TGCGCCAGCAGCCGGGACTTGAACTCTGGGGCCAACGTCCTGACTTTC.

This chain links TRBV3-1 (or the pseudogene TRBV3-2) with TRBJ2-1; tentatively, D is TRBD1 (6 bases). Per the germline V gene, CDR1 is LGHDT and CDR2 is YNNKEL (reference sequence). The length of the CDR3 is 13 residues. The V gene lost 7 bases and the J gene lost 2 bases, with 9 bases spanning the gap. The CDR3 DNA is TGTGCCAGCAAGGGGGAGACCTACAATGAGCAGTTCTTC. It is translated as CASKGETYNEQFF.

This clone was seen a single time. This rearrangement joins TRBV3-1 (or the pseudogene TRBV3-2) to TRBJ2-1; D unclear. The CDR3 sequence is 13 residues long. V was cut by 4 bases and J by 1 base, with 5 bases left in between. Germline lookup yields CDR1 LGHDT and CDR2 YNNKEL (reference sequence). CDR3 sequence reads: CASSLSSYNEQFF. As DNA, the CDR3 is TGTGCCAGCAGCCTTTCTTCCTACAATGAGCAGTTCTTC.

CDR3 bases: TGCGCCAGCAGCCCCCGGGGCTGGGGGGCGTATGGCTACACCTTC. Protein sequence: CASSPRGWGAYGYTF. The genes are TRBV5-1 and TRBJ1-2, with D maybe TRBD1 (6 bases). Germline V gene lookup returns CDR1 SGHRS and CDR2 YFSETQ. Trimming cost V 4 bases and J 5 bases, with 18 bases left between them. The CDR3 is 15 amino acids.

The chain combines TRBV5-1 with TRBJ2-3; 11 nucleotides match TRBD2. The CDR3 contains 18 residues. V trimming: 0 bases; J trimming: 2 bases; junction bases outside the gene matches: 8. Germline V gives CDR1 SGHRS, CDR2 YFSETQ. This CDR3 is CASSLESLAGGFTDTQYF. DNA of the CDR3: TGCGCCAGCAGCTTGGAAAGTCTAGCGGGAGGATTCACAGATACGCAGTATTTT. Based on the CDR3 plus reference TRBV5-1 and TRBJ2-3, the full variable domain is KAGVTQTPRYLIKTRGQQVTLSCSPISGHRSVSWYQQTPGQGLQFLFEYFSETQRNKGNFPGRFSGRQFSNSRSEMNVSTLELGDSALYLCASSLESLAGGFTDTQYFGPGTRLTVL.

This clone appeared a few times. This rearrangement joins TRBV5-1 to TRBJ1-1, with a tentative D call TRBD1 (5 bases). Trimming removed 2 bases at V and 0 bases at J, with 14 bases between. The CDR3 length is 16 residues. Germline V gene lookup returns CDR1 SGHRS and CDR2 YFSETQ. The CDR3 loop is CASSLRGPPMNTEAFF. The DNA for the CDR3 is TGCGCCAGCAGCTTAAGGGGCCCCCCCATGAACACTGAAGCTTTCTTT.

This clone occurred a few times. The chain recombines TRBV18 with TRBJ2-1, with TRBD2 matching 13 bases. The germline V gene has CDR1 KGHSH and CDR2 LQKENI. The V gene end was trimmed by 3 bases and the J gene end by 5 bases; junction bases not matched to a gene: 7. The CDR3 consists of 17 residues. The CDR3 sequence is CASSPKTSGRGNNEQFF. CDR3 DNA: TGTGCCAGCTCACCGAAAACTAGCGGGAGGGGGAACAATGAGCAGTTCTTC.

The chain carries TRBV5-1 and TRBJ2-3, with 10 bases matching TRBD2. Losses at the gene ends were 7 bases for V and 1 base for J; bases not matched to a gene: 0. CDR1 SGHRS and CDR2 YFSETQ come from the germline V gene. The CDR3 extends over 13 amino acids. The CDR3 region has the DNA TGCGCCAGCCTAGCGGGGGGCACAGATACGCAGTATTTT. Amino acid sequence: CASLAGGTDTQYF.

The rearrangement uses TRBV24-1 and TRBJ2-3; D unresolved. V was clipped by 4 bases and J by 0 bases, with 10 bases between them. This CDR3 spans 15 amino acids. The germline CDR1 and CDR2 sequences are KGHDR and SFDVKD. The chain's CDR3 is CATSETDGSTDTQYF. CDR3 DNA sequence: TGTGCCACCAGTGAGACGGACGGGAGCACAGATACGCAGTATTTT.

The V gene is TRBV7-9, the J gene TRBJ1-5, with D unresolved. Germline assignment: CDR1 SEHNR and CDR2 FQNEAQ (reference sequence). Trimming took off 3 bases at V and 3 bases at J, with 9 bases between the two ends. The CDR3 length is 14 residues. The CDR3 DNA sequence: TGTGCCAGCAGCTTGGACGGATTCAATCAGCCCCAGCATTTT. Its protein product is CASSLDGFNQPQHF.